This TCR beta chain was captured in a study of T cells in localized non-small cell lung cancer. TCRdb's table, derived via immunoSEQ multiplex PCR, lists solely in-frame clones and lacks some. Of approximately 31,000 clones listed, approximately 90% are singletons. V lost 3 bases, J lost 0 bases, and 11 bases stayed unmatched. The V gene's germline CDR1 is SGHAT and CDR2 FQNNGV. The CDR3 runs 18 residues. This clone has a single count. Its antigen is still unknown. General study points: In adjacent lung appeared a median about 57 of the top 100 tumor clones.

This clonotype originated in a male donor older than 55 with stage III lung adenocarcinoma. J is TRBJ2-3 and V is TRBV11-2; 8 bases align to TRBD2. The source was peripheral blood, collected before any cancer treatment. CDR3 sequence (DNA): TGTGCCAGCAGCTTGTTGGCTAGCGGGCGGGCTAGCACAGATACGCAGTATTTT. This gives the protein CASSLLASGRASTDTQYF.